What follows describes a single TCR beta chain. Produced via immunoSEQ multiplex PCR; TCRdb's table is partial and in-frame only. The table has about 53,000 clones, about 88% seen once. The record originates from a study of chemoradiotherapy in HPV16-positive cancers. Germline CDR1 reads SGDLS; CDR2 reads YYNGEE. The CDR3 has 13 residues. The junction had 1 base not matched to a gene; V was cut back by 2 bases and J by 4 bases. This clonotype originated in a human donor with HPV-associated anogenital cancer. The chain employs TRBV9 and TRBJ2-3; TRBD1 matches at 7 bases. The input for sequencing was blood, taken from a patient who underwent chemoradiotherapy. The CDR3 region is CASSVDRADTQYF. The CDR3 DNA reads as TGTGCCAGCAGCGTCGACAGGGCAGATACGCAGTATTTT.